The 16 T cell receptor beta chains presented below share a single source sample, sequenced in a study of shared T cell receptors in the human thymus. Data came from immunoSEQ multiplex PCR; TCRdb stores just in-frame clones and leaves some out. The table records under 850,000 clones, approximately 87% of them present only once. Another study also made use of these data, one on human thymus T cells.

The source material was thymocytes. These receptors were obtained from a boy under two years old with a congenital heart defect.

Here the CDR3 reads CASTLLLRGQETQYF. CDR3 nucleotides: TGTGCCAGCACTCTTCTCCTGAGGGGGCAGGAGACCCAGTACTTC. The V and J genes are TRBV6-5 and TRBJ2-5, with TRBD1 matching 7 bases. This CDR3 is built from 15 residues. V trimming: 7 bases; J trimming: 5 bases; junction bases outside the gene matches: 13. CDR1 is MNHEY and CDR2 is SVGAGI in the germline V gene.

The chain combines TRBV6-5 with TRBJ2-1; maybe TRBD2 (6 bases). The CDR3 spans 14 residues. Trimming left V 6 bases short and J 9 bases short, with 18 bases between. Germline lookup yields CDR1 MNHEY and CDR2 SVGAGI. DNA of the CDR3: TGTGCCAGCAGAGAGGGCCATACCGGGAGTGAGCAGTTCTTC. It codes for CASREGHTGSEQFF.

The chain combines TRBV4-2 with TRBJ2-7, with 9 bases aligning to TRBD2. This CDR3 contains 18 residues. Germline CDR1 LGHNA, CDR2 YNFKEQ. J gave up 2 bases and V 1 base, and 12 bases lay outside the gene matches. The CDR3 sequence is CASSQVFPSSSGTYEQYF. The DNA for the CDR3 is TGTGCCAGCAGCCAAGTGTTTCCGTCGTCTAGCGGGACCTACGAGCAGTACTTC.

The chain couples TRBV27 to TRBJ2-2, with TRBD1 matching 9 bases. J gave up 2 bases and V 8 bases, and 12 bases lay outside the gene matches. CDR3 size: 17 residues. From germline, CDR1 is MNHEY and CDR2 SMNVEV (reference sequence). The CDR3 is CASQSGGQGLNTGELFF. For the CDR3, the DNA is TGTGCCAGCCAATCCGGGGGACAGGGTTTAAACACCGGGGAGCTGTTTTTT.

The chain uses TRBV11-2 and TRBJ2-7; 7 bases line up with TRBD2. The CDR3 consists of 18 residues. Trimming took 2 bases from V and 0 from J; bases not matched to a gene: 13. Germline assignment: CDR1 SGHAT and CDR2 FQNNGV. CDR3: CASSLMPSSGPNSYEQYF. Here the CDR3 DNA reads TGTGCCAGCAGCTTAATGCCCTCTAGCGGCCCCAACTCCTACGAGCAGTACTTC.

This chain uses TRBV10-2 with TRBJ2-7, with TRBD1 identical over 7 bases. Trimming at V came to 2 bases and at J to 2 bases, leaving 3 bases not matched to a gene. This CDR3 region has 14 residues. The germline gives CDR1 WSHSY, CDR2 SAAADI. CDR3 coding DNA: TGCGCCAGCAGTGAGGGGACAGCGACCTACGAGCAGTACTTC. Its translation is CASSEGTATYEQYF.

The chain recombines TRBV5-1 with TRBJ1-5, with 9 bases that match TRBD1. CDR1 and CDR2 (germline): SGHRS, YFSETQ. Germline trimming cut 3 bases from V and 1 base from J; bases unmatched to any gene: 8. The CDR3 runs 17 residues. The CDR3 nucleotides read TGCGCCAGCAGCTCATACAGGGGGCGCGAGAGCAATCAGCCCCAGCATTTT. Translation: CASSSYRGRESNQPQHF.

The chain combines TRBV11-2 with TRBJ2-3, with 9 bases lining up with TRBD2. CDR3 length: 16 amino acids. Trimming removed 5 bases from V and 4 bases from J; junction bases left unmatched: 10. CDR1 is SGHAT, CDR2 FQNNGV, per germline. The CDR3 DNA sequence: TGTGCCAGCAGCGCGAGGCTAGCGGGAAATTCAGATACGCAGTATTTT. It encodes CASSARLAGNSDTQYF.

CDR3: CASSREGGPDFNEKLFF. CDR3 DNA sequence: TGTGCCAGCAGCCGAGAGGGGGGGCCCGACTTCAATGAAAAACTGTTTTTT. The V and J genes are TRBV25-1 and TRBJ1-4; possible D gene TRBD1, 6 bases. The CDR3 runs to 17 residues. In germline, CDR1 is MGHDK, CDR2 SYGVNS. Trimming left V 6 bases short and J 5 bases short, with 22 bases between.

The chain carries TRBV19 and TRBJ1-4, with a weak D call TRBD1 (5 bases). Trimming removed 9 bases at V and 7 bases at J, with 12 bases between. This CDR3 contains 12 residues. Germline V gene sequence: CDR1 LNHDA, CDR2 SQIVND (reference sequence). This chain's CDR3 is CASSRGGEKLFF. For the CDR3, the DNA is TGTGCCAGCAGTCGGGGGGGTGAAAAACTGTTTTTT.

The V gene is TRBV7-9, the J gene TRBJ2-7; 8 bases are shared with TRBD2. Germline lookup yields CDR1 SEHNR and CDR2 FQNEAQ (reference sequence). V was pared by 4 bases and J by 4 bases, with 6 bases of the junction left unmatched. This CDR3 has 14 amino acids. This chain's CDR3 is CASSSLRGGYEQYF. CDR3 coding DNA: TGTGCCAGCAGCTCTCTTCGGGGGGGGTACGAGCAGTACTTC.

This sequence joins TRBV25-1 and TRBJ2-3, with D maybe TRBD2 (5 bases). There are 14 residues in the CDR3. CDR1 and CDR2 (germline): MGHDK, SYGVNS. V was shortened by 4 bases and J by 6 bases, with 14 bases between the two germline ends. The CDR3 reads CASSARVGGDTQYF. CDR3 bases: TGTGCCAGCAGTGCACGGGTTGGAGGCGATACGCAGTATTTT.

The rearrangement uses TRBV4-3 and TRBJ2-2, with TRBD2 identical over 7 bases. Germline assignment: CDR1 LGHNA and CDR2 YSLEER. Trimming cost V 4 bases and J 3 bases; bases outside gene matches: 11. This CDR3 region has 17 residues. As DNA, the CDR3 is TGCGCCAGCAGCCCTGGGCTCGCGGGGAGGGACACCGGGGAGCTGTTTTTT. Protein sequence: CASSPGLAGRDTGELFF.

The rearrangement links TRBV30 to TRBJ1-1; tentative D call: TRBD1 (5 bases). Deletions cut 3 bases from V and 5 bases from J, with 16 bases between. Germline lookup yields CDR1 GTSNPN and CDR2 SVGIG (reference sequence). The CDR3 is 14 amino acids. CDR3 coding DNA: TGTGCCTGGAGCCAGCCGGGGGGATGGACTGAAGCTTTCTTT. Translation gives CAWSQPGGWTEAFF.

V is TRBV19 and J is TRBJ1-2; 7 bases fit TRBD1. The CDR3 has 14 amino acids. Germline V lookup: CDR1 LNHDA, CDR2 SQIVND (reference sequence). The V and J ends lost 6 bases and 7 bases, in that order; junction bases with no gene match: 11. DNA for the CDR3: TGTGCCAGTAGCCAGATCCGGGACAGAGGTGGCTACACCTTC. It encodes CASSQIRDRGGYTF.

This chain joins TRBV5-4 and TRBJ2-3; 10 nucleotides agree with TRBD1. The CDR3 extends over 16 amino acids. Germline V gene data show CDR1 as SGHNT and CDR2 as YYREEE (reference sequence). V gave up 4 bases and J gave up 4 bases; unmatched junction bases: 9. CDR3 nucleotides: TGTGCCAGCAGCGCAACGACAGGGGGCGGTTCAGATACGCAGTATTTT. Amino acids: CASSATTGGGSDTQYF.